This T cell receptor (beta chain) appears in the sequencing data of a study of response to subunit inactivated influenza vaccine. Via MiXCR, TCRdb re-called the RT-PCR reads, giving one row per CDR3 protein. The data show approximately 170,000 distinct CDR3 sequences, about an eighth seen once. There are a few counts of this clonotype. V lost 6 bases and J lost 0, with 12 bases in between. The CDR3 is made up of 15 amino acids. CDR1 is MNHNS, CDR2 SASEGT, per germline. This specimen consisted of CD8+ T cells sorted from PBMCs, obtained about 5 days after vaccination. The chain links TRBV6-1 to TRBJ2-1; D is uncertain. The clonotype originates from a man in his fifties or sixties who received an inactivated influenza vaccine. CDR3 residues: CASSADGSSYNEQFF. DNA for the CDR3: TGTGCCAGCAGCGCGGACGGAAGCTCCTACAATGAGCAGTTCTTC.